These 8 T cell receptor beta chains were sequenced from one sample in a study of blood T cell repertoires in COVID-19. Profiled with immunoSEQ multiplex PCR; TCRdb holds only in-frame clones, not every one. The sample records more than 100,000 clones, around 89% being singletons. Specimen: peripheral blood. The receptors shown here come from a woman in her sixties with COVID-19, enrolled during active disease.

V usage is TRBV6-5 and J usage is TRBJ1-3; 9 nucleotides line up with TRBD1. V lost 6 bases, J lost 1 base, and 4 bases stayed unmatched. Germline V gene lookup returns CDR1 MNHEY and CDR2 SVGAGI. This CDR3 spans 15 amino acids. The CDR3 region has the DNA TGTGCCAGCAGAGGGGGACAGGGATCTGGAAACACCATATATTTT. Translating gives CASRGGQGSGNTIYF.

J is TRBJ1-3 and V is TRBV3-1 (or the pseudogene TRBV3-2); 8 nucleotides align to TRBD1. This CDR3 has 15 amino acids. CDR1 is LGHDT and CDR2 is YNNKEL in the germline V gene (reference sequence). The V and J ends lost 1 base and 3 bases, in that order; junction bases with no gene match: 2. The CDR3 DNA is TGTGCCAGCAGCCAAGCAGGGGGCTATGGAAACACCATATATTTT. Protein product: CASSQAGGYGNTIYF.

This clone was seen a handful of times. The rearrangement links TRBV4-1 to TRBJ2-7; the match to TRBD1 covers 8 bases. After removal of 5 bases from V and 1 base from J, the junction contained 10 bases not matched to a gene. Germline CDR1 and CDR2: MGHRA and YSYEKL. The CDR3 is 16 amino acids. CDR3 in amino acids: CASSGRTGTKSYEQYF. In nucleotides, the CDR3 is TGCGCCAGCAGCGGGAGGACAGGGACAAAATCCTACGAGCAGTACTTC.

The rearrangement links TRBV5-1 to TRBJ2-5; 7 bases line up with TRBD2. This CDR3 region has 15 residues. The junction had 7 bases not matched to a gene; V was cut back by 4 bases and J by 1 base. Germline CDR1 is SGHRS and CDR2 is YFSETQ. In DNA, the CDR3 is TGCGCCAGCAGCCGCAGCGGGGCGATCCAAGAGACCCAGTACTTC. Its protein product is CASSRSGAIQETQYF.

This clone came up once. J is TRBJ1-2 and V is TRBV6-2 or TRBV6-3; a possible D gene is TRBD1 (5 bases). Germline CDR1 reads MNHEY; CDR2 reads SVGEGT. V lost 4 bases, J lost 1 base, and 13 bases lay in between. The CDR3 loop spans 15 amino acids. For the CDR3, the DNA is TGTGCCAGCAGTTTGGCCTCGACAGATAACTATGGCTACACCTTC. Translated: CASSLASTDNYGYTF.

In its sample, this clone was seen once. The chain carries TRBV7-8 and TRBJ1-3; 12 bases line up with TRBD1. Germline V gene lookup returns CDR1 SGHVS and CDR2 FQNEAQ. Trimming removed 0 bases from V and 7 bases from J; junction bases left unmatched: 7. This CDR3 comprises 17 residues. CDR3 sequence: CASSLAWDRGLANTIYF. The CDR3 DNA is TGTGCCAGCAGCTTAGCTTGGGACAGGGGGCTTGCGAACACCATATATTTT. Looking up the rest from reference TRBV7-8 and TRBJ1-3 gives the full variable domain: GAGVSQSPRYKVAKRGQDVALRCDPISGHVSLFWYQQALGQGPEFLTYFQNEAQLDKSGLPSDRFFAERPEGSVSTLKIQRTQQEDSAVYLCASSLAWDRGLANTIYFGEGSWLTVV.

For the CDR3, the DNA is TGTGCCAGCAGTGACATAGACATCATCTCAATAAGGGGCTACACCTTC. The encoded protein is CASSDIDIISIRGYTF. This chain uses TRBV25-1 with TRBJ1-2, with D unresolved. Per the germline V gene, CDR1 is MGHDK and CDR2 is SYGVNS. The V end was cut by 3 bases, the J end by 8 bases, with 22 bases between. The CDR3 spans 16 residues.

The chain combines TRBV10-3 with TRBJ1-4; D unresolved. This CDR3 region has 13 residues. Germline CDR1 and CDR2: ENHRY and SYGVKD. V lost 9 bases and J lost 0, with 8 bases in between. The CDR3 bases are TGTGCCATTACACCCGCAACTAATGAAAAACTGTTTTTT. Its translation: CAITPATNEKLFF.